One sample yielded the 23 T cell receptor beta chains listed below, sequenced in a study of PD-1 blockade in classical Hodgkin lymphoma. Regarding time point: cycle 4 day 1 (C4D1), after less than 7 weeks of nivolumab. With no exception, relapse followed autologous stem cell transplantation in all patients, and brentuximab vedotin exposure varied. Libraries were prepared by immunoSEQ multiplex PCR; TCRdb keeps only in-frame clonotypes and omits some of them. The data show fewer than 50,000 clones, around 80% seen once. Sequencing was performed on peripheral blood mononuclear cells (PBMCs), taken before the fourth cycle of nivolumab. All receptors come from a human donor with classical Hodgkin lymphoma.

The chain is built from TRBV5-1 and TRBJ2-3; 12 bases agree with TRBD2. Trimming took 2 bases from V and 5 from J; bases not matched to a gene: 3. CDR1 is SGHRS, CDR2 YFSETQ, per germline. This CDR3 is built from 15 residues. The CDR3 DNA reads TGCGCCAGCAGCTTCCAGGGACTAGCGGGAGATACGCAGTATTTT. Residues: CASSFQGLAGDTQYF.

The V and J genes are TRBV9 and TRBJ1-2, with a weak D call TRBD1 (5 bases). Germline V gene lookup returns CDR1 SGDLS and CDR2 YYNGEE. Trimming pared 0 bases from V and 8 bases from J, leaving 11 bases between. The CDR3 extends over 13 amino acids. CDR3: CASSVVEEGGYTF. The CDR3 bases are TGTGCCAGCAGCGTAGTGGAGGAGGGGGGCTACACCTTC.

The rearrangement joins TRBV5-1 to TRBJ2-7; a possible D gene is TRBD2 (5 bases). This CDR3 region has 14 residues. Per germline, CDR1 SGHRS and CDR2 YFSETQ. Trimming pared 2 bases from V and 2 bases from J, leaving 11 bases between. CDR3 sequence: CASSFNGVPYEQYF. The CDR3 DNA reads TGCGCCAGCAGCTTTAACGGGGTCCCCTACGAGCAGTACTTC.

This rearrangement joins TRBV6-5 to TRBJ2-7; 10 nucleotides align to TRBD1. V was pared by 6 bases and J by 2 bases, with 1 base of the junction left unmatched. The CDR3 has 13 residues. Germline CDR1 MNHEY, CDR2 SVGAGI. This CDR3 reads CASRTGGAYEQYF. The CDR3, as DNA: TGTGCCAGCAGGACAGGGGGCGCCTACGAGCAGTACTTC.

The chain uses TRBV28 and TRBJ1-2; possible D gene TRBD1, 5 bases. V was trimmed by 5 bases and J by 1 base, leaving 11 bases between them. CDR1 MDHEN and CDR2 SYDVKM come from the germline V gene. The CDR3 extends over 14 amino acids. The CDR3 nucleotides read TGTGCCAGCAGTCCGGGGCAGCGTAACTATGGCTACACCTTC. It specifies CASSPGQRNYGYTF.

The chain is built from TRBV4-1 and TRBJ2-3; 8 bases are a match to TRBD1. CDR1 is MGHRA, CDR2 YSYEKL, per germline. The V segment lost 1 base and the J segment 4 bases; nucleotides outside the gene matches: 10. This CDR3 has 17 residues. CDR3 amino acids: CASSQVLGQGRADTQYF. CDR3 DNA sequence: TGCGCCAGCAGCCAAGTTCTCGGACAGGGTAGGGCAGATACGCAGTATTTT.

The V call is TRBV6-6, the J call TRBJ2-3, with TRBD1 as a possible D gene (5 bases). CDR3 length equals 15 residues. Trimming left V 6 bases short and J 4 bases short, with 17 bases between. Germline-derived CDR1 and CDR2 are MNHNY and SVGAGI (reference sequence). The CDR3 loop reads CASSLDPDSSDTQYF. DNA for the CDR3: TGTGCCAGCAGCCTTGACCCCGACAGTTCAGATACGCAGTATTTT.

The genes are TRBV27 and TRBJ1-5; D is unclear. The CDR3 has 14 residues. CDR1 is MNHEY and CDR2 is SMNVEV in the germline V gene (reference sequence). Trimming took 4 bases from V and 0 from J, leaving 7 bases between them. The CDR3 protein is CASSYTYSNQPQHF. In DNA form, the CDR3 reads TGTGCCAGCAGTTACACCTATAGCAATCAGCCCCAGCATTTT.

This rearrangement joins TRBV5-6 to TRBJ1-1; D call uncertain. V was clipped by 4 bases and J by 4 bases, with 11 bases between them. There are 13 residues in the CDR3. Looked up from germline, CDR1 is SGHDT and CDR2 is YYEEEE. CDR3 amino acids: CASSRVVGTEAFF. CDR3 coding DNA: TGTGCCAGCAGCAGGGTAGTAGGCACTGAAGCTTTCTTT.

This clone was observed once. The chain recombines TRBV2 with TRBJ1-1; 9 nucleotides agree with TRBD1. V shed 2 bases and J 12 bases; nucleotides not matched to a gene: 10. The CDR3 consists of 14 residues. Germline loops: CDR1 SNHLY, CDR2 FYNNEI. CDR3 in DNA: TGTGCCAGCAGTGAACCCGGACAGGGGAAAATGTCTTTCTTT. Protein product: CASSEPGQGKMSFF.

In its sample, this clone was seen a few times. The gene calls are TRBV5-5 and TRBJ1-4; D not resolved. The V end lost 0 bases, the J end lost 6 bases, and 6 bases lay between the germline ends. Germline V gene lookup returns CDR1 SGHKS and CDR2 YYEKEE (reference sequence). This CDR3 region has 13 residues. CDR3 protein: CASSLDQYEKLFF. CDR3 nucleotides: TGTGCCAGCAGCTTGGACCAGTATGAAAAACTGTTTTTT.

This rearrangement joins TRBV7-2 to TRBJ1-5, with D possibly being TRBD1 (5 bases). Germline values: CDR1 SGHTA, CDR2 FQGNSA. V was cut by 0 bases and J by 7 bases, with 10 bases left in between. CDR3 size: 14 residues. CDR3 in amino acids: CASSLAGEGQPQHF. The CDR3 DNA reads TGTGCCAGCAGCTTAGCAGGGGAAGGACAGCCCCAGCATTTT. The full variable domain, its missing parts supplied by reference TRBV7-2 and TRBJ1-5, is GAGVSQSPSNKVTEKGKDVELRCDPISGHTALYWYRQSLGQGLEFLIYFQGNSAPDKSGLPSDRFSAERTGGSVSTLTIQRTQQEDSAVYLCASSLAGEGQPQHFGDGTRLSIL.

This chain links TRBV18 with TRBJ1-5; weak D call: TRBD1 (5 bases). In germline, CDR1 is KGHSH, CDR2 LQKENI. The CDR3 has 15 amino acids. Trimming pared 3 bases from V and 3 bases from J, leaving 12 bases between. CDR3: CASSPPGTVNQPQHF. As DNA, the CDR3 is TGTGCCAGCTCACCTCCGGGGACGGTCAATCAGCCCCAGCATTTT. The full variable domain, in which reference TRBV18 and TRBJ1-5 provide the parts outside the CDR3, is NAGVMQNPRHLVRRRGQEARLRCSPMKGHSHVYWYRQLPEEGLKFMVYLQKENIIDESGMPKERFSAEFPKEGPSILRIQQVVRGDSAAYFCASSPPGTVNQPQHFGDGTRLSIL.

The CDR3 bases are TGTGCCAGCCGACGGTACACTGAAGCTTTCTTT. This sequence encodes CASRRYTEAFF. The chain uses TRBV9 and TRBJ1-1, with D uncertain. The CDR3 has 11 residues. Germline V gives CDR1 SGDLS, CDR2 YYNGEE. V was trimmed by 7 bases and J by 3 bases, leaving 7 bases between them.

This chain links TRBV9 with TRBJ2-6, with 7 bases that match TRBD1. CDR3 length: 14 amino acids. Germline V CDR1 and CDR2: SGDLS, YYNGEE. Trimming removed 7 bases from V and 2 bases from J; junction bases left unmatched: 3. Written as DNA, the CDR3 is TGTGCCAGCGGAGACAGGGCTGGGGCCAACGTCCTGACTTTC. Encoded protein: CASGDRAGANVLTF.

This clone was seen just once. This chain connects TRBV6-5 to TRBJ1-1; TRBD1 matches 9 bases. From germline, CDR1 is MNHEY and CDR2 SVGAGI. The CDR3 sequence is 15 residues long. V was pared by 2 bases and J by 4 bases, with 5 bases of the junction left unmatched. CDR3 bases: TGTGCCAGCAGTTACGGGACAGGGTTTGGCACTGAAGCTTTCTTT. This gives the protein CASSYGTGFGTEAFF.

In its sample, this clone was seen once. The chain links TRBV9 to TRBJ1-4; 7 bases match TRBD1. V lost 4 bases to trimming and J lost 3 bases; unmatched junction nucleotides: 6. This CDR3 is built from 15 residues. Germline CDR1 reads SGDLS; CDR2 reads YYNGEE. Here the CDR3 reads CASSTRGGSNEKLFF. The CDR3 DNA reads TGTGCCAGCAGCACCAGGGGGGGATCTAATGAAAAACTGTTTTTT.

The chain joins TRBV7-6 to TRBJ2-1, with a weak D call TRBD1 (5 bases). The CDR3 runs to 13 residues. Germline CDR1 SGHVS, CDR2 FNYEAQ. V lost 4 bases, J lost 8 bases, and 12 bases lay in between. In DNA form, the CDR3 reads TGTGCCAGCAGCTCGAACTGGGGCTATGAGCAGTTCTTC. Translation gives CASSSNWGYEQFF.

The rearrangement uses TRBV6-5 and TRBJ2-2; tentatively, D is TRBD1 or TRBD2 (6 bases each). This CDR3 comprises 15 residues. Trimming pared 8 bases from V and 0 bases from J, leaving 13 bases between. CDR1 and CDR2 from the germline V gene are MNHEY and SVGAGI. The CDR3 bases are TGTGCCAGCCGAAAAGGGGGGACGAACACCGGGGAGCTGTTTTTT. This gives the protein CASRKGGTNTGELFF.

The J gene is TRBJ1-1, the V gene TRBV7-8; weak D call: TRBD1 (5 bases). This CDR3 is built from 15 residues. The germline gives CDR1 SGHVS, CDR2 FQNEAQ. V gave up 1 base and J gave up 0 bases, with 9 bases separating them. In nucleotides, the CDR3 is TGTGCCAGCAGCTTAGGCGGACATCTGAACACTGAAGCTTTCTTT. This encodes CASSLGGHLNTEAFF. The full variable domain, completed using reference TRBV7-8 and TRBJ1-1, is GAGVSQSPRYKVAKRGQDVALRCDPISGHVSLFWYQQALGQGPEFLTYFQNEAQLDKSGLPSDRFFAERPEGSVSTLKIQRTQQEDSAVYLCASSLGGHLNTEAFFGQGTRLTVV.

Only one count was recorded for this clone. The rearrangement uses TRBV28 and TRBJ2-7; no reliable D call. The CDR3 is made up of 13 amino acids. Germline CDR1 and CDR2: MDHEN and SYDVKM. The V gene lost 7 bases and the J gene lost 0 bases, with 10 bases spanning the gap. CDR3 nucleotides: TGTGCCAGCAAAAAAACCAACTCCTACGAGCAGTACTTC. Protein product: CASKKTNSYEQYF.

The rearrangement uses TRBV5-1 and TRBJ1-1; TRBD1 matches at 9 bases. V was clipped by 4 bases and J by 7 bases; unmatched bases: 8. Germline loops: CDR1 SGHRS, CDR2 YFSETQ. CDR3 length equals 14 residues. CDR3 protein: CASSTVQGAGEAFF. DNA for the CDR3: TGCGCCAGCAGCACGGTACAGGGGGCGGGTGAAGCTTTCTTT.

In this sample, this clone turned up a few times. The V call is TRBV5-1, the J call TRBJ1-1; D possibly corresponds to TRBD1 (6 bases). CDR1 is SGHRS, CDR2 YFSETQ, per germline. CDR3 length: 15 amino acids. The V and J ends lost 4 bases and 4 bases respectively, with 17 bases between them. In DNA, the CDR3 is TGCGCCAGCAGCCCTGGTTCAGGGGATGGCACTGAAGCTTTCTTT. It yields the protein CASSPGSGDGTEAFF.